This T cell receptor (beta chain) emerged from a study of radiotherapy plus CTLA-4 blockade in lung cancer. TCRdb's table, derived via immunoSEQ multiplex PCR, lists solely in-frame clones and lacks some. The sample lists roughly 80,000 clones; more than 60% were seen once. V lost 6 bases to trimming and J lost 1 base, with 15 bases between them. The CDR3 length is 16 residues. Germline loops: CDR1 LNHDA, CDR2 SQIVND (reference sequence). The chain couples TRBV19 to TRBJ2-2, with a weak D call TRBD1 (5 bases). The clonotype comes from a human donor with non-small cell lung cancer who had a partial response to radiotherapy plus ipilimumab. Some clones in this sample may be carry-over from other donors' samples. The sequenced sample was peripheral blood, obtained from a patient treated with radiotherapy plus ipilimumab. CDR3 in amino acids: CASRRGQVRNTGELFF. The CDR3 DNA reads TGTGCCAGTAGAAGGGGCCAGGTACGGAACACCGGGGAGCTGTTTTTT.